Listed below are T cell receptor beta chains from one sample, sequenced in a study of cytomegalovirus exposure and HLA in healthy donors. Here immunoSEQ multiplex PCR was the method, and the copy in TCRdb shows in-frame clones only, minus some. This sample carries around 110,000 clones, about 80% of them seen once, and the ten largest clones take less than 3.5%. The sequenced material came from PBMCs. These receptor sequences come from a man in his thirties or forties in good health and CMV-seropositive. CDR3s include the opening cysteine and the closing phenylalanine or tryptophan. Fields, in order: clone size, CDR3 length, J gene, V gene, CDR3 protein. For some rows the clone size is stated as once, few or many, or as a class when expanded; others skip it.

once | 14 | TRBJ1-1 | TRBV30 | CAWSVGTVDTEAFF
once | 17 | NA | TRBV7-8 | CASSLDVSATSGYEQYF
NA | 16 | TRBJ2-3 | TRBV7-8 | CASSSLGGGRTDTQYF
NA | 17 | TRBJ1-1 | TRBV29-1 | CSVSRGGARVRNTEAFF
NA | 16 | TRBJ1-1 | TRBV5-4 | CASSPELDRVDTEAFF
NA | 12 | TRBJ2-3 | TRBV5-1 | CASNRDTDTQYF
NA | 14 | TRBJ2-7 | TRBV27 | CASSTDRGPYEQYF
NA | 13 | TRBJ2-1 | TRBV30 | CAWKASTSNEQFF
once | 13 | TRBJ2-7 | TRBV6-1 | CASNLQSSYEQYF
NA | 15 | TRBJ1-5 | TRBV6-6 | CASSYGTGNNQPQHF
NA | 15 | TRBJ1-2 | TRBV27 | CASRGGTGLIYGYTF
NA | 15 | TRBJ1-5 | TRBV7-9 | CASSLAGFENQPQHF
NA | 15 | TRBJ2-7 | TRBV7-8 | CASSQHRGPSYEQYF
NA | 15 | TRBJ2-2 | TRBV10-3 | CAISGGLAGTGELFF
NA | 17 | TRBJ2-2 | TRBV9 | CASSVDPGGRSTGELFF
NA | 16 | TRBJ2-1 | TRBV14 | CASSQVGGSSYNEQFF
NA | 13 | TRBJ2-5 | TRBV6-5 | CASTSTDQETQYF
NA | 14 | TRBJ1-1 | TRBV6-5 | CASSEGVENTEAFF
once | 13 | TRBJ2-5 | TRBV10-3 | CAISRTRQETQYF
NA | 14 | TRBJ1-2 | TRBV11-2 | CASRSISGNYGYTF
NA | 15 | TRBJ1-2 | TRBV27 | CASSFKTGSGYGYTF
NA | 16 | TRBJ1-2 | TRBV27 | CASSSSGVPGGYGYTF
NA | 12 | TRBJ1-1 | TRBV2 | CASREWGAEAFF
NA | 16 | TRBJ2-3 | TRBV7-9 | CASSPEIGTVTDTQYF
few | 16 | TRBJ1-1 | TRBV5-1 | CASSLGLQGQNTEAFF
NA | 18 | TRBJ2-2 | TRBV7-8 | CASSAMQLAGGRTGELFF
NA | 18 | TRBJ1-3 | TRBV30 | CAWTRGTGPFFSGNTIYF
NA | 14 | TRBJ2-1 | TRBV13 | CASSSTELDNEQFF
NA | 15 | TRBJ1-4 | TRBV5-8 | CASSLGQGVNEKLFF
once | 15 | TRBJ2-3 | TRBV29-1 | CSVGSLQGLTDTQYF
NA | 13 | TRBJ2-3 | TRBV4-2 | CASSQDWQDTQYF
NA | 14 | TRBJ2-5 | TRBV12-5 | CARGRSGGPETQYF
NA | 14 | TRBJ2-3 | TRBV27 | CATHPGLERDTQYF
NA | 15 | TRBJ2-7 | TRBV5-4 | CASSLSMGQGNEQYF
NA | 15 | TRBJ2-5 | TRBV9 | CASSVGGGLSETQYF
few | 15 | TRBJ2-7 | TRBV6-1 | CASSTSGTVTYEQYF
NA | 13 | TRBJ2-3 | TRBV5-1 | CASSSAGSDTQYF
NA | 14 | TRBJ1-4 | TRBV6-5 | CASSPSRANEKLFF
NA | 14 | TRBJ1-6 | TRBV6-5 | CASSYSGEDSPLHF
few | 15 | TRBJ1-2 | TRBV5-1 | CASSSRNRDLYGYTF
once | 13 | TRBJ1-4 | TRBV30 | CAWGQGLNEKLFF
NA | 16 | TRBJ2-5 | TRBV10-3 | CAISVGLAGGPKTQYF
NA | 15 | TRBJ2-7 | TRBV11-3 | CASSSDRGISYEQYF
NA | 13 | TRBJ2-7 | TRBV6-1 | CASSRDRSYEQYF
NA | 14 | TRBJ2-7 | TRBV5-6 | CASSLVGQLGEQYF
NA | 14 | TRBJ1-2 | TRBV27 | CASSLFPAGGGYTF
NA | 13 | TRBJ1-4 | TRBV10-3 | CATRGREIEKLFF
NA | 15 | TRBJ2-7 | TRBV27 | CASSPRDTISYEQYF
NA | 16 | TRBJ1-5 | TRBV6-1 | CASSEGLGDGQQPQHF
NA | 13 | TRBJ2-5 | TRBV13 | CASSTRLAETQYF
NA | 14 | TRBJ2-1 | TRBV10-1 | CASSDGGGFDEQFF
NA | 13 | TRBJ1-1 | TRBV7-9 | CSGKQGVNTEAFF
NA | 13 | TRBJ2-1 | TRBV19 | CASGRVAGPDQFF